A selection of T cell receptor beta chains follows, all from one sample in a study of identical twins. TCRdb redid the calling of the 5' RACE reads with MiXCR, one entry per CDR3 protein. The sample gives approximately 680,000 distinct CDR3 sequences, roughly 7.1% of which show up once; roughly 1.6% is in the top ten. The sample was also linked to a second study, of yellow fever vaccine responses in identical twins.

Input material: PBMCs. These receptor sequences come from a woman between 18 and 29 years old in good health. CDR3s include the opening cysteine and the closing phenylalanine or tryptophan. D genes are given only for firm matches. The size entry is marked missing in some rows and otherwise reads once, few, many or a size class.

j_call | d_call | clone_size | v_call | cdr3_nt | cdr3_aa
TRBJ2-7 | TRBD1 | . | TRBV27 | TGTGCCAGCAGTTTAGCGAGACAGGGGTCCCACGAGCAGTACTTC | CASSLARQGSHEQYF
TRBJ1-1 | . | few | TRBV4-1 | TGCGCCAGCAGCCATATCGGACGGATGAACACTGAAGCTTTCTTT | CASSHIGRMNTEAFF
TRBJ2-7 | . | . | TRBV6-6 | TGTGCCAGCAGTTACCCGGGGGCGTACGAGCAGTACTTC | CASSYPGAYEQYF
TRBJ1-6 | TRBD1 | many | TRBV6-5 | TGTGCCAGCAGTTACTTGGGACAGGGCGGTTCACCCCTCCACTTT | CASSYLGQGGSPLHF
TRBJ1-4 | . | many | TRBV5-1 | TGCGCCAGCAGTTCGCAGGGCTTTGGTGAAAAACTGTTTTTT | CASSSQGFGEKLFF
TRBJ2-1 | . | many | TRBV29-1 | TGCAGCGTGTGGGGGCGGACAAACAATGAGCAGTTCTTC | CSVWGRTNNEQFF
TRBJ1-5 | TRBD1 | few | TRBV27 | TGTGCCAGCAGTCCCCTCGGTACAGGGACAGGGGAGCCCCAGCATTTT | CASSPLGTGTGEPQHF
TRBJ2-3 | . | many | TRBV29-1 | TGCAGCGTTGAAGGCACGAATGGCCTCGAGGCAGATACGCAGTATTTT | CSVEGTNGLEADTQYF
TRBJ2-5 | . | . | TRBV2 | TGTGCCAGCAGTGAGCGGGGGCTGTACCAAGAGACCCAGTACTTC | CASSERGLYQETQYF
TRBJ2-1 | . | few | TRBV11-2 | TGTGCCAGCAGCTTCCGTAGCGGTCGAGGGAATGAGCAGTTCTTC | CASSFRSGRGNEQFF
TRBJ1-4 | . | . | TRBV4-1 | TGCGCCAGCAGCCAGAATCCAATGATTAATGAAAAACTGTTTTTT | CASSQNPMINEKLFF
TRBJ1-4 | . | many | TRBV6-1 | TGTGCCAGCAAGACCCATGACACAACTAATGAAAAACTGTTTTTT | CASKTHDTTNEKLFF
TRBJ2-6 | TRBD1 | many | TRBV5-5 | TGTGCCAGCACCAAGGGACAGCCCGGCTCTGGGGCCAACGTCCTGACTTTC | CASTKGQPGSGANVLTF
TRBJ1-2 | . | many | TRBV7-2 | TGTGCCAGCACACTTGAAGGCAGGACCTATGGCTACACCTTC | CASTLEGRTYGYTF
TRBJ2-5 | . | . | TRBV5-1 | TGCGCCAGCAGCGGGGAACAGGGTCGGGAGACCCAGTACTTC | CASSGEQGRETQYF
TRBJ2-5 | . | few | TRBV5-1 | TGCGCCAGCAGTAATGCAGGGTACCAAGAGACCCAGTACTTC | CASSNAGYQETQYF
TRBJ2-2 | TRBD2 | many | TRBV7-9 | TGTGCCAGCAGCAGACGACTAGCGGGGGATTCGGCCGGGGAGCTGTTTTTT | CASSRRLAGDSAGELFF
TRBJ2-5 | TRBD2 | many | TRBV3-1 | TGTGCCAGCAGCCAAGTAACTAGCGGGGGGGTCCTGTACCAAGAGACCCAGTACTTC | CASSQVTSGGVLYQETQYF
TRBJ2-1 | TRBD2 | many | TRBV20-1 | TGCAGTTATAGCGGGATCTCCTACAATGAGCAGTTCTTC | CSYSGISYNEQFF
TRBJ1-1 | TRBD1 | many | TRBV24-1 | TGTGCCACCAAAGGATCCGGGACAGCAAACACTGAAGCTTTCTTT | CATKGSGTANTEAFF
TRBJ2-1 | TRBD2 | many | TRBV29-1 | TGCAGCGTAGGAAAACTAGCGGAGTTCCACAATGAGCAGTTCTTC | CSVGKLAEFHNEQFF
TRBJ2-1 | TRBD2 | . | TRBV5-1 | TGCGCCAGCAGATTAGCGGGGGCCTACAATGAGCAGTTCTTC | CASRLAGAYNEQFF
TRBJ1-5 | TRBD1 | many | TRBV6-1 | TGTGCCAGCAAACTAGGGGGCCAGGGTCAGCCCCAGCATTTT | CASKLGGQGQPQHF
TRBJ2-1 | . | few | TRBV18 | TGTGCCAGCTCACCACAGGCGGGATCCATCTCCTACAATGAGCAGTTCTTC | CASSPQAGSISYNEQFF
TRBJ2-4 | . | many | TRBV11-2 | TGTGCCAGCAGCTTAGAGGCTGGCGGTCAGGCTCCGGCCAAAAACATTCAGTACTTC | CASSLEAGGQAPAKNIQYF
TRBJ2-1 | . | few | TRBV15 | TGTGCCACCAGCAGAGATCCCTACAATGAGCAGTTCTTC | CATSRDPYNEQFF
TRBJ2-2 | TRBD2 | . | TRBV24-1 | TGTGCCACCAGTGACCCCCCCGGGACTAGTAAACTGGGATCGAACACCGGGGAGCTGTTTTTT | CATSDPPGTSKLGSNTGELFF
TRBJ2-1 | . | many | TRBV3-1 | TGTGCCAGCAGCCGATTTACCGGGAGCTCCTACAATGAGCAGTTCTTC | CASSRFTGSSYNEQFF
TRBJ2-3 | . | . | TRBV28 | TGTGCCAGCAGTTTAAGGACAGCGAACACAGATACGCAGTATTTT | CASSLRTANTDTQYF
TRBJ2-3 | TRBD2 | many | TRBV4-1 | TGCGCCAGCAGCCAAGAGAGGAGCGGGACTAGCACAGATACGCAGTATTTT | CASSQERSGTSTDTQYF
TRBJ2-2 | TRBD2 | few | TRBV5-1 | TGCGCCAGCAGCTCCCGGACTAGCGGGGGCCTCGCGAACACCGGGGAGCTGTTTTTT | CASSSRTSGGLANTGELFF
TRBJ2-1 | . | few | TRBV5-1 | TGCGCCAGCAGCTCGGGACCGAGTAGCTCCTACAATGAGCAGTTCTTC | CASSSGPSSSYNEQFF
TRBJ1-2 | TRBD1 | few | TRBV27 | TGTGCCAGCAGCCCCAACAGGGGGCCCTTGGCCGGCTACACCTTC | CASSPNRGPLAGYTF
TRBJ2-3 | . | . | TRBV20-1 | TGCAGAGCAGAGAGCACAGATACGCAGTATTTT | CRAESTDTQYF
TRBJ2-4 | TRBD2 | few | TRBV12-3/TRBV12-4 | TGTGCCAGCAGTAATCCCGGGACTAGCGGGGAGGCGTCCAAAAACATTCAGTACTTC | CASSNPGTSGEASKNIQYF
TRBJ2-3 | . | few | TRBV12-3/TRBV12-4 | TGTGCCAGCAGTTTACGGGAGATAGATACGCAGTATTTT | CASSLREIDTQYF
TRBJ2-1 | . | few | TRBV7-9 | TGTGCCAGCAGCATACGACGGGGCTACAATGAGCAGTTCTTC | CASSIRRGYNEQFF
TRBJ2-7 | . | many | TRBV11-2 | TGTGCCAGCAGCCCCGTCGGAGGGGGATCCTACGAGCAGTACTTC | CASSPVGGGSYEQYF
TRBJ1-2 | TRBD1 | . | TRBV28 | TGTGCCAGCACTTTAGTAGGACAGGGGTATGGCTACACCTTC | CASTLVGQGYGYTF
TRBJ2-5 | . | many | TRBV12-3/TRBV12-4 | TGTGCCAGCAGTTTACGGGGGTGGGAGACCCAGTACTTC | CASSLRGWETQYF